This TCR beta chain was identified in a study of OX40 agonist ivuxolimab in advanced cancers. For the study at large: Cancers in dose escalation were hepatocellular, melanoma, renal cell and head and neck.

Libraries were prepared by immunoSEQ multiplex PCR; TCRdb keeps only in-frame clonotypes and omits some of them. The table shows tens of thousands of clones, with roughly 85% occurring only once. V lost 6 bases and J 3 bases, leaving 5 bases between the germline ends. There are 12 residues in the CDR3. Per germline, CDR1 SGHTA and CDR2 FQGTGA. The TCR sequence derives from an adult with an advanced solid tumor such as melanoma, head and neck, liver or kidney cancer. The starting material was CD4+ or CD8+ T cells sorted from blood, obtained in a trial of the OX40 agonist ivuxolimab. The V gene is TRBV7-3, the J gene TRBJ2-2; D not resolved. The CDR3 spells CASSEDTGELFF. The DNA of the CDR3 is TGTGCCAGCAGTGAGGACACCGGGGAGCTGTTTTTT.